This is a list of T cell receptor beta chains from one sample in a study of technical replicates of blood from four donors. TCRdb's table, derived via immunoSEQ multiplex PCR, lists solely in-frame clones and lacks some. Of more than 80,000 clones listed, roughly 96% are singletons. Specimen: T cells isolated from PBMCs. Source of these receptors: a human donor in good health. Each CDR3 is given with its conserved first and last residue. Each record gives: V gene, clone size, D gene, J gene, CDR3 protein, CDR3 DNA. D genes are given only for firm matches. Expanded clones are given a class, and other clones once, few, many or no size at all.

TRBV4-1	-	-	TRBJ1-2	CASSFPLSRGYTF	TGCGCCAGCAGCTTTCCCCTCTCTCGGGGCTACACCTTC
TRBV29-1	-	-	TRBJ1-4	CSVYTGWTMGEKLFF	TGCAGCGTTTATACAGGATGGACGATGGGTGAAAAACTGTTTTTT
TRBV6-1	-	-	TRBJ2-7	CASSPGTTYEQYF	TGTGCCAGCAGTCCAGGGACAACCTACGAGCAGTACTTC
TRBV29-1	-	TRBD2	TRBJ2-1	CSVGPASGIYNEQFF	TGCAGCGTTGGGCCGGCTAGCGGGATCTACAATGAGCAGTTCTTC
TRBV30	-	TRBD1	TRBJ1-1	CAWRGEGANTEAFF	TGTGCCTGGAGGGGAGAGGGGGCTAACACTGAAGCTTTCTTT
TRBV7-2	-	TRBD2	TRBJ2-7	CASSSGLAGDEQYF	TGTGCCAGCAGCTCAGGGCTAGCGGGAGACGAGCAGTACTTC
TRBV7-8	-	TRBD1	TRBJ1-2	CASSLISTGTGDTF	TGTGCCAGCAGCTTGATTTCAACCGGGACAGGGGACACCTTC
TRBV2	-	TRBD2	TRBJ2-1	CAGTPTGLARNEQFF	TGTGCCGGCACCCCGACGGGACTAGCGCGTAATGAGCAGTTCTTC
TRBV15	-	TRBD1	TRBJ1-5	CATSVGQPNQPQHF	TGTGCCACCAGCGTGGGACAGCCTAATCAGCCCCAGCATTTT
TRBV6-1	-	-	TRBJ1-1	CASSEAAGEWNTEAFF	TGTGCCAGCAGTGAAGCGGCAGGGGAGTGGAACACTGAAGCTTTCTTT
TRBV4-3	-	TRBD2	TRBJ2-3	CASSLGRAGTDTQYF	TGCGCCAGCAGCCTCGGGAGGGCAGGCACAGATACGCAGTATTTT
TRBV18	-	TRBD1	TRBJ1-1	CASSLTQGREAFF	TGTGCCAGCTCATTGACACAGGGGCGGGAAGCTTTCTTT
TRBV9	-	TRBD2	TRBJ2-3	CASSSYGLAGGTDTQYF	TGTGCCAGCAGCTCATATGGACTAGCGGGAGGCACAGATACGCAGTATTTT
TRBV6-4	once	-	TRBJ2-7	CASSEFGGRSVYEQYF	TGTGCCAGCAGTGAATTTGGAGGGAGGAGCGTCTACGAGCAGTACTTC
TRBV7-2	-	-	TRBJ1-1	CASSWGQNTEAFF	TGTGCCAGCAGCTGGGGCCAGAACACTGAAGCTTTCTTT
TRBV27	-	-	TRBJ2-7	CASSSGLFEQYF	TGTGCCAGCAGCTCGGGACTCTTCGAGCAGTACTTC
TRBV30	-	TRBD1	TRBJ2-7	CAWSVGQGPLQYF	TGTGCCTGGAGTGTGGGACAGGGCCCTCTGCAGTACTTC
TRBV19	-	TRBD2	TRBJ2-1	CASRIAGETYNEQFF	TGTGCCAGCAGAATAGCGGGAGAGACCTACAATGAGCAGTTCTTC